This passage covers 23 T cell receptor beta chains from one sample sequenced in a study of CD8 T cells in ankylosing spondylitis. TCRdb reprocessed the 5' RACE reads via MiXCR and lists one record per CDR3 protein. The repertoire includes over 30,000 distinct CDR3 sequences, approximately 15% of them detected once, and roughly 45% sits in the top ten. Sequences were obtained from blood. The source of these receptors is a male donor with ankylosing spondylitis or in good health (not recorded which).

In its sample, this clonotype was seen a few times. This chain uses TRBV23-1 with TRBJ2-1; 7 bases match TRBD2. TRBV23-1 is labeled an ORF, and its function is uncertain. With 5 bases clipped from V and 2 bases from J, the junction kept 6 bases outside the gene matches. The CDR3 is 15 amino acids. CDR3 nucleotide sequence: TGCGCCAGCAGTTTATCTAGCGGCCCCTACAATGAGCAGTTCTTC. It yields the protein CASSLSSGPYNEQFF.

The chain recombines TRBV5-1 with TRBJ1-3; no firm D call. This CDR3 has 15 amino acids. Trimming stripped 3 bases from V and 0 bases from J, with 10 bases between. Germline CDR1 is SGHRS and CDR2 is YFSETQ. DNA of the CDR3: TGCGCCAGCAGCTCTACAATTAACTCTGGAAACACCATATATTTT. It yields the protein CASSSTINSGNTIYF.

This clonotype came up a few times. The chain joins TRBV28 to TRBJ2-3; no reliable D call. V lost 4 bases and J lost 1, with 15 bases in between. The CDR3 contains 16 residues. Germline assignment: CDR1 MDHEN and CDR2 SYDVKM. The CDR3: CASSSSARTGTDTQYF. Written as DNA, the CDR3 is TGTGCCAGCAGTTCATCTGCTAGAACGGGCACAGATACGCAGTATTTT.

This clonotype was seen a few times. This chain connects TRBV12-3 or TRBV12-4 to TRBJ1-4; D call uncertain. This CDR3 comprises 15 residues. With 5 bases removed from V and 3 bases from J, the gap between germline ends came to 13 bases. DNA for the CDR3: TGTGCCAGCAGTCGGTCGTCAGGCCCTAATGAAAAACTGTTTTTT. Protein: CASSRSSGPNEKLFF.

This clonotype appeared a few times. The gene calls are TRBV11-2 and TRBJ2-1; D perhaps matches TRBD2 (5 bases). This CDR3 contains 11 residues. V was cut by 5 bases and J by 13 bases, with 12 bases left in between. Germline V CDR1 and CDR2: SGHAT, FQNNGV. The CDR3 region is CASSLLGEQFF. The CDR3 region has the DNA TGTGCCAGCAGCCTCCTCGGGGAACAGTTCTTC.

This clonotype was seen ten or more times. V and J are TRBV20-1 and TRBJ2-1, with 13 bases fitting TRBD2. Per the germline V gene, CDR1 is DFQATT and CDR2 is SNEGSKA (reference sequence). This CDR3 spans 15 amino acids. V gave up 6 bases and J gave up 8 bases; unmatched junction bases: 10. Here the CDR3 reads CSAHDGLAGEYEQFF. Written as DNA, the CDR3 is TGCAGTGCCCACGACGGACTAGCGGGAGAGTATGAGCAGTTCTTC.

V is TRBV29-1 and J is TRBJ1-1; D is undetermined. Per the germline V gene, CDR1 is SQVTM and CDR2 is ANQGSEA. CDR3 length: 11 amino acids. Deletions cut 7 bases from V and 4 bases from J, with 10 bases between. The CDR3 region is CSADTRTEAFF. The CDR3 DNA follows: TGCAGCGCTGATACTCGCACTGAAGCTTTCTTT. Complete variable domain (other parts from reference TRBV29-1 and TRBJ1-1): SAVISQKPSRDICQRGTSLTIQCQVDSQVTMMFWYRQQPGQSLTLIATANQGSEATYESGFVIDKFPISRPNLTFSTLTVSNMSPEDSSIYLCSADTRTEAFFGQGTRLTVV.

V and J are TRBV20-1 and TRBJ2-3; the D gene could be TRBD1 or TRBD2 (5 bases each). V was shortened by 3 bases and J by 2 bases, with 15 bases between the two germline ends. From germline, CDR1 is DFQATT and CDR2 SNEGSKA (reference sequence). The CDR3 consists of 15 residues. The CDR3 bases are TGCAGTGCTAGTTGGGGACGGCGAGTCACAGATACGCAGTATTTT. Its translation: CSASWGRRVTDTQYF.

This clonotype was seen a few times. The CDR3 sequence is CSGNRANNEQFF. The CDR3, as DNA: TGCAGCGGAAACCGGGCTAACAATGAGCAGTTCTTC. This chain joins TRBV29-1 and TRBJ2-1; D gene ambiguous. The CDR3 spans 12 residues. The V and J ends lost 7 bases and 5 bases respectively, with 12 bases between them. CDR1 is SQVTM and CDR2 is ANQGSEA in the germline V gene.

The V call is TRBV27, the J call TRBJ2-1; tentatively, D is TRBD2 (6 bases). CDR3 size: 15 residues. V gave up 5 bases and J gave up 10 bases, with 21 bases separating them. CDR1 and CDR2 (germline): MNHEY, SMNVEV (reference sequence). CDR3 amino acids: CASSQRLGRGLEQFF. The CDR3 DNA reads TGTGCCAGCAGTCAACGACTAGGGCGGGGTCTGGAGCAGTTCTTC.

This clonotype was counted only a few times. The chain has TRBV29-1 and TRBJ2-7, with 8 bases aligning to TRBD1. Germline values: CDR1 SQVTM, CDR2 ANQGSEA. The CDR3 contains 13 residues. CDR3 bases: TGCGGATGCGACGGACAGGGCAGTGGCGAGCAGTACTTC. This sequence encodes CGCDGQGSGEQYF.

This chain links TRBV20-1 with TRBJ1-1; no clear D gene. The ends were cut back, 5 bases at V and 3 bases at J, with 16 bases in the middle. This CDR3 is 14 amino acids long. CDR1 and CDR2 (germline): DFQATT, SNEGSKA (reference sequence). The CDR3 bases are TGCAGTGCTCTGAGATCAGGTTGGGACACTGAAGCTTTCTTT. This sequence encodes CSALRSGWDTEAFF.

This rearrangement joins TRBV9 to TRBJ2-3; TRBD2 matches at 7 bases. Germline CDR1 reads SGDLS; CDR2 reads YYNGEE. This CDR3 is built from 16 residues. Germline trimming cut 0 bases from V and 0 bases from J; bases unmatched to any gene: 4. CDR3 loop: CASSVGTRPSTDTQYF. CDR3 coding DNA: TGTGCCAGCAGCGTAGGGACTAGACCTAGCACAGATACGCAGTATTTT.

This chain links TRBV5-1 with TRBJ2-2; D is ambiguous. Germline values: CDR1 SGHRS, CDR2 YFSETQ. Trimming took off 4 bases at V and 4 bases at J, with 8 bases between the two ends. The CDR3 contains 13 residues. The CDR3 DNA is TGCGCCAGCAGCCCACCAATCACCGGGGAGCTGTTTTTT. Its protein is CASSPPITGELFF.

CDR3 in DNA: TGTGCCAGCAGTTACGGGACAGGGGGCAGTCGCAATCAGCCCCAGCATTTT. Its translation: CASSYGTGGSRNQPQHF. The chain recombines TRBV6-6 with TRBJ1-5, with 12 bases aligning to TRBD1. CDR1 is MNHNY, CDR2 SVGAGI, per germline (reference sequence). The CDR3 has 17 residues. With 2 bases clipped from V and 2 bases from J, the junction kept 4 bases outside the gene matches.

The chain has TRBV4-1 and TRBJ2-3; tentatively, D is TRBD2 (6 bases). The germline V gene encodes CDR1 MGHRA and CDR2 YSYEKL. The length of the CDR3 is 16 residues. V lost 0 bases to trimming and J lost 5 bases, with 15 bases between them. The CDR3 coding sequence is TGCGCCAGCAGCCAAGAGTGGGGCTGGGGAGGAGATACGCAGTATTTT. Its protein is CASSQEWGWGGDTQYF.

This clonotype was seen only a few times. The CDR3, as DNA: TGTGCCATCAGTGAGTCAGGCGGGAAGAACAATGAGCAGTTCTTC. Its protein is CAISESGGKNNEQFF. This chain links TRBV10-3 with TRBJ2-1; D is perhaps TRBD2 (6 bases). Between the trimmed V and J ends, which lost 0 bases and 5 bases, there was a span of 11 bases. CDR1 and CDR2 (germline): ENHRY, SYGVKD. The CDR3 covers 15 residues.

This clonotype was seen a handful of times. J is TRBJ2-3 and V is TRBV4-3; 11 bases map to TRBD1. After removal of 4 bases from V and 5 bases from J, the junction contained 5 bases not matched to a gene. This CDR3 is 15 amino acids long. Germline V gene data show CDR1 as LGHNA and CDR2 as YSLEER. The CDR3 region is CASSRWTGGEDTQYF. CDR3 sequence (DNA): TGCGCCAGCAGCCGGTGGACAGGGGGCGAAGATACGCAGTATTTT.

The chain couples TRBV20-1 to TRBJ2-3; no firm D call. CDR3 length: 13 amino acids. CDR1 and CDR2 (germline): DFQATT, SNEGSKA (reference sequence). V lost 4 bases and J lost 2, with 10 bases in between. CDR3 sequence: CSAKGQNTDTQYF. The CDR3 DNA is TGCAGTGCTAAGGGCCAAAACACAGATACGCAGTATTTT.

The genes are TRBV6-5 and TRBJ2-7; D is undetermined. Germline V CDR1 and CDR2: MNHEY, SVGAGI. Trimming took 3 bases from V and 5 from J, leaving 14 bases between them. The CDR3 extends over 14 amino acids. The CDR3 sequence is CASSYYDGGHEQYF. For the CDR3, the DNA is TGTGCCAGCAGTTATTATGATGGTGGGCACGAGCAGTACTTC.

This clonotype showed up just a few times. V usage is TRBV9 and J usage is TRBJ1-4; the D is unclear. In germline, CDR1 is SGDLS, CDR2 YYNGEE. V shed 2 bases and J shed 0 bases, with 14 bases lying between them. This CDR3 comprises 17 residues. In DNA, the CDR3 is TGTGCCAGCAGCGTTGGTTCAGGTGCCGCAACTAATGAAAAACTGTTTTTT. It encodes CASSVGSGAATNEKLFF.

This clonotype was found a few times. This chain connects TRBV15 to TRBJ1-1, with D perhaps matching TRBD1 (5 bases). The CDR3 runs 16 residues. Trimming stripped 2 bases from V and 0 bases from J, with 13 bases between. Germline V gene lookup returns CDR1 LNHNV and CDR2 YYDKDF (reference sequence). CDR3 residues: CATSRRQIEMNTEAFF. The CDR3 region has the DNA TGTGCCACCAGCAGAAGACAGATAGAAATGAACACTGAAGCTTTCTTT. Filled out from reference TRBV15 and TRBJ1-1, the complete variable domain reads DAMVIQNPRYQVTQFGKPVTLSCSQTLNHNVMYWYQQKSSQAPKLLFHYYDKDFNNEADTPDNFQSRRPNTSFCFLDIRSPGLGDTAMYLCATSRRQIEMNTEAFFGQGTRLTVV.

The chain carries TRBV28 and TRBJ2-3, with TRBD1 matching 7 bases. Trimming removed 3 bases from V and 4 bases from J; junction bases left unmatched: 7. Germline V gene data show CDR1 as MDHEN and CDR2 as SYDVKM. CDR3 length: 15 residues. DNA of the CDR3: TGTGCCAGCAGTTTCGGTGACAGGGTCGCAGATACGCAGTATTTT. Translating gives CASSFGDRVADTQYF.